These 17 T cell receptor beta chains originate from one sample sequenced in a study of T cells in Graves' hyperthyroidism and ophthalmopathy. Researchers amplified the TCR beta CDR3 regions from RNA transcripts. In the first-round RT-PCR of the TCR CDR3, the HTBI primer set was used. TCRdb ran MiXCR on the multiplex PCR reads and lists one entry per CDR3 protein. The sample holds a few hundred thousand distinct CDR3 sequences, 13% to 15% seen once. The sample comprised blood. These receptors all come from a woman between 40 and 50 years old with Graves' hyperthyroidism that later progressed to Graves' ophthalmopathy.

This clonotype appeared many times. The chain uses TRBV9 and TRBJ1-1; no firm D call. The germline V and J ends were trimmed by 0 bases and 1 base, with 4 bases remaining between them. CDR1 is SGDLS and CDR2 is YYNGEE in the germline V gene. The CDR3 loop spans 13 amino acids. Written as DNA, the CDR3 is TGTGCCAGCAGCGTAGTAGCGAACACTGAAGCTTTCTTT. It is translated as CASSVVANTEAFF.

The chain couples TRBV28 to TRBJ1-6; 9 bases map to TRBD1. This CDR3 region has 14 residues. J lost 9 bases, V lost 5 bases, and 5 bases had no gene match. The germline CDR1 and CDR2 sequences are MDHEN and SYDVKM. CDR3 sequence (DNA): TGTGCCAGCAGTACGGGACAGGGTGGTTCACCCCTCCACTTT. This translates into CASSTGQGGSPLHF.

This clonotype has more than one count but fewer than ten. The CDR3 region has the DNA TGTGCCTGGAGTCCTCTTAGCGGGAGGAAAAACATTCAGTACTTC. It is translated as CAWSPLSGRKNIQYF. The rearrangement uses TRBV30 and TRBJ2-4, with 10 bases that match TRBD2. The CDR3 is 15 residues long. CDR1 GTSNPN and CDR2 SVGIG come from the germline V gene (reference sequence). The V gene end was trimmed by 2 bases and the J gene end by 4 bases; junction bases not matched to a gene: 5.

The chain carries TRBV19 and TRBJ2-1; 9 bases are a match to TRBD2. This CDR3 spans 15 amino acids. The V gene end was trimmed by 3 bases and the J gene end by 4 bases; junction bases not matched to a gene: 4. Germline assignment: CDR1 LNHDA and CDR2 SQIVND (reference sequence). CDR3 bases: TGTGCCAGTAGTATCATGCTAGCGGGGTACAATGAGCAGTTCTTC. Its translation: CASSIMLAGYNEQFF.

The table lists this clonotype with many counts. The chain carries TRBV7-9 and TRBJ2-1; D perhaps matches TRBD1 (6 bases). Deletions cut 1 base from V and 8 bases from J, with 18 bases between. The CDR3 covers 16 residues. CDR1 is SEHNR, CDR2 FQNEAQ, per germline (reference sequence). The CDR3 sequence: CASSLVEGVSSHEQFF. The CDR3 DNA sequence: TGTGCCAGCAGCTTAGTAGAGGGGGTGAGTTCCCATGAGCAGTTCTTC.

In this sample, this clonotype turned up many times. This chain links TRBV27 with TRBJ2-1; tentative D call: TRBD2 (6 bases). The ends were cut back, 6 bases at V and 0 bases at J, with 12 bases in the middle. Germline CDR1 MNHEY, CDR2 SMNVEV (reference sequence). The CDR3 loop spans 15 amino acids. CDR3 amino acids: CASRHHGGSYNEQFF. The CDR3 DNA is TGTGCCAGCAGGCACCACGGGGGCTCCTACAATGAGCAGTTCTTC.

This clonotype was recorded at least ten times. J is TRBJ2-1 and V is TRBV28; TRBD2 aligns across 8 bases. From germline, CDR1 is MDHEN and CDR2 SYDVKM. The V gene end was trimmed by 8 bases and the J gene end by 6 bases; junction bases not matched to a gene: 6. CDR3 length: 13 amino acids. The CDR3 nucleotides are TGTGCCAGCGTCCGGGGGGGACTCAATGAGCAGTTCTTC. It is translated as CASVRGGLNEQFF.

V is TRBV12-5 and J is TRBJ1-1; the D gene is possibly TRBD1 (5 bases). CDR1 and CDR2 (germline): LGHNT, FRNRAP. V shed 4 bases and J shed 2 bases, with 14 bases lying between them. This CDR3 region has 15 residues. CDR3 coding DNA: TGTGCTAGTGGTTCAGTCTCGGGGGGTAACACTGAAGCTTTCTTT. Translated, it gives CASGSVSGGNTEAFF.

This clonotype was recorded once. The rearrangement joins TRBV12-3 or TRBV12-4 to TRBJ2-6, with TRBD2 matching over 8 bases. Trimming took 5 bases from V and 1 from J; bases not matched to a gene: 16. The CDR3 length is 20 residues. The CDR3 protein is CASSPTSIRGGPSGANVLTF. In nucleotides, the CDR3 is TGTGCCAGCAGTCCTACAAGTATCCGGGGGGGCCCATCTGGGGCCAACGTCCTGACTTTC.

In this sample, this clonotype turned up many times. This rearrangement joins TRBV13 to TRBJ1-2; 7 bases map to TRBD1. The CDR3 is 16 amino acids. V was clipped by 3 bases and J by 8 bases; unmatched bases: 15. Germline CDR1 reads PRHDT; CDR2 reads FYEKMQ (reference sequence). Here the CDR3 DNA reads TGTGCCAGCAGCTTCCGGGACAGACGAACGAGGGGCGGCTACACCTTC. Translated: CASSFRDRRTRGGYTF.

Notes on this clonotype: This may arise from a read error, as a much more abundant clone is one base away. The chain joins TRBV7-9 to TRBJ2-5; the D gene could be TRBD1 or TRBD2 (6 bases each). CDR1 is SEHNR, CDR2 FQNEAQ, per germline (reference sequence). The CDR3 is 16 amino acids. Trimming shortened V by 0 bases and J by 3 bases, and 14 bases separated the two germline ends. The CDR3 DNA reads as TGTGCCAGCAGCTTAGCGGAGGGGGACTCCAAAGAGACCCAGTACTTC. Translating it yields CASSLAEGDSKETQYF.

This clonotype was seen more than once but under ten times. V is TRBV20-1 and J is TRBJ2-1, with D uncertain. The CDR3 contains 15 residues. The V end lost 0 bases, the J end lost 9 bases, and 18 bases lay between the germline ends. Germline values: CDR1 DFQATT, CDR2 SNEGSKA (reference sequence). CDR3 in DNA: TGCAGTGCTAGAGATATGAGTGGACGTTCTAGTGAGCAGTTCTTC. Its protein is CSARDMSGRSSEQFF.

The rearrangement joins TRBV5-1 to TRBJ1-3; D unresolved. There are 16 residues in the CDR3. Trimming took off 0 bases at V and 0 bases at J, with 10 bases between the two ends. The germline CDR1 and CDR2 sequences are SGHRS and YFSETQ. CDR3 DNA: TGCGCCAGCAGCTTGGGGGCCGTTCTCTCTGGAAACACCATATATTTT. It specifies CASSLGAVLSGNTIYF.

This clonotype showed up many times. DNA of the CDR3: TGTGCCAGCAGTTTACGGGGGACGGCTGCGTGGGAAAAACTGTTTTTT. Protein product: CASSLRGTAAWEKLFF. This sequence joins TRBV28 and TRBJ1-4; D might be TRBD1 (5 bases). The CDR3 covers 16 residues. Germline CDR1 and CDR2: MDHEN and SYDVKM. The ends were cut back, 2 bases at V and 8 bases at J, with 18 bases in the middle. The full variable domain, its missing parts supplied by reference TRBV28 and TRBJ1-4, is DVKVTQSSRYLVKRTGEKVFLECVQDMDHENMFWYRQDPGLGLRLIYFSYDVKMKEKGDIPEGYSVSREKKERFSLILESASTNQTSMYLCASSLRGTAAWEKLFFGSGTQLSVL.

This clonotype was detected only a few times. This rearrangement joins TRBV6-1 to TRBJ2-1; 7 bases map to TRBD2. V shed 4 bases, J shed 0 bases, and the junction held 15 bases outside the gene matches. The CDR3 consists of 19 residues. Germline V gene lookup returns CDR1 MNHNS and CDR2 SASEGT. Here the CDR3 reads CASSVWRIGRWGSYNEQFF. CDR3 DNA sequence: TGTGCCAGCAGTGTGTGGCGGATCGGGAGGTGGGGCTCCTACAATGAGCAGTTCTTC.

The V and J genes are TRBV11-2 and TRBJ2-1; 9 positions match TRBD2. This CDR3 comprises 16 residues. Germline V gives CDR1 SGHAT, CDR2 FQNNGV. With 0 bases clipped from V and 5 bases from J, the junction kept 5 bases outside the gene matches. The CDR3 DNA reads TGTGCCAGCAGCTTAGAGGTAGCGGGGGTAAACAATGAGCAGTTCTTC. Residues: CASSLEVAGVNNEQFF.

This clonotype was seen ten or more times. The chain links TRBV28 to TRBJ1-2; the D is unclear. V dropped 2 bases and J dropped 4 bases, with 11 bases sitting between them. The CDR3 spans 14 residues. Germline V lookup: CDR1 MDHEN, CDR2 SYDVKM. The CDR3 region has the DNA TGTGCCAGCAGTTTAGGGAACAACATCTATGGCTACACCTTC. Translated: CASSLGNNIYGYTF.